These 27 T cell receptor beta chains were sequenced from one sample in a study of blood T cells in healthy people across ages. The use of a sample-barcoded 5' primer and a J-beta primer mix characterized a second PCR of roughly 7 to 11 cycles. One entry per CDR3 protein results from TCRdb running MiXCR on the 5' RACE reads. The sample yields approximately 680,000 distinct CDR3 sequences, about 32% seen once. The material sequenced was blood. These receptors came from an elderly woman in good health.

This clonotype came up many times. The rearrangement joins TRBV4-2 to TRBJ2-1, with TRBD2 as a possible D gene (5 bases). CDR1 LGHNA and CDR2 YNFKEQ come from the germline V gene. The CDR3 has 14 residues. V lost 4 bases to trimming and J lost 6 bases, with 13 bases between them. CDR3 nucleotides: TGTGCCAGCAGCCCTCAACTAGATCTCAATGAGCAGTTCTTC. It encodes CASSPQLDLNEQFF.

In its sample, this clonotype was seen many times. The chain combines TRBV20-1 with TRBJ1-2, with TRBD1 identical over 7 bases. V gave up 2 bases and J gave up 8 bases; unmatched junction bases: 8. This CDR3 is 13 amino acids long. Looked up from germline, CDR1 is DFQATT and CDR2 is SNEGSKA (reference sequence). The DNA of the CDR3 is TGCAGTGCTAGACGGGACAGAGAAAAGGGCTACACCTTC. Translating gives CSARRDREKGYTF.

This clonotype was seen repeatedly, ten times or more. The CDR3 loop reads CASRAGREEGYGYTF. DNA of the CDR3: TGTGCCAGCCGGGCGGGCCGGGAGGAAGGCTATGGCTACACCTTC. The J gene is TRBJ1-2, the V gene TRBV7-2; D is unresolved. Germline loops: CDR1 SGHTA, CDR2 FQGNSA. This CDR3 has 15 amino acids. The germline V and J ends were trimmed by 8 bases and 4 bases, with 20 bases remaining between them.

In its sample, this clonotype was seen a few times. The chain employs TRBV20-1 and TRBJ1-1, with 8 bases lining up with TRBD1. V shed 3 bases, J shed 7 bases, and the junction held 10 bases outside the gene matches. In germline, CDR1 is DFQATT, CDR2 SNEGSKA (reference sequence). The CDR3 contains 14 residues. CDR3 sequence: CSASPRVGTGEAFF. The CDR3 DNA is TGCAGTGCTAGTCCCCGTGTGGGGACAGGTGAAGCTTTCTTT.

This clonotype was detected many times. The V call is TRBV5-1, the J call TRBJ2-1; the match to TRBD2 covers 8 bases. The J segment lost 7 bases and the V segment lost 4 bases, leaving 10 bases of the junction unmatched. CDR1 and CDR2 from the germline V gene are SGHRS and YFSETQ. The CDR3 has 15 amino acids. The CDR3 protein is CASSPGGAHRNEQFF. The CDR3 DNA follows: TGCGCCAGCAGCCCCGGGGGGGCCCATCGGAATGAGCAGTTCTTC.

This clonotype has at least ten counts. The rearrangement uses TRBV12-3 or TRBV12-4 and TRBJ1-1; TRBD1 might be the D (6 bases). This CDR3 is 14 amino acids long. Trimming pared 5 bases from V and 5 bases from J, leaving 15 bases between. The CDR3 region is CASSQQGRGTEAFF. The CDR3 nucleotides read TGTGCCAGCAGTCAACAGGGCCGGGGAACTGAAGCTTTCTTT.

This clonotype came up many times. The genes are TRBV7-3 and TRBJ2-1; possibly TRBD1 or TRBD2 for D (5 bases each). In germline, CDR1 is SGHTA, CDR2 FQGTGA. The germline V and J ends were trimmed by 1 base and 7 bases, with 14 bases remaining between them. There are 15 residues in the CDR3. This CDR3 reads CASSLIGAALNEQFF. CDR3 in DNA: TGTGCCAGCAGCTTAATCGGGGCAGCCTTGAATGAGCAGTTCTTC.

This sequence joins TRBV9 and TRBJ2-2, with no clear D. The V end was cut by 3 bases, the J end by 2 bases, with 8 bases between. Germline V lookup: CDR1 SGDLS, CDR2 YYNGEE. The CDR3 has 14 amino acids. CDR3: CASSGAANTGELFF. In DNA form, the CDR3 reads TGTGCCAGCAGCGGGGCAGCAAACACCGGGGAGCTGTTTTTT.

This clonotype was observed a few times. The V gene is TRBV11-2, the J gene TRBJ2-7, with 10 bases that match TRBD2. The CDR3 sequence is 16 residues long. Germline values: CDR1 SGHAT, CDR2 FQNNGV. With V trimmed by 4 bases and J by 2 bases, 8 bases remained unmatched. In nucleotides, the CDR3 is TGTGCCAGCAGCTCCCCCCTAGCGGGGGTTACCTACGAGCAGTACTTC. It is translated as CASSSPLAGVTYEQYF.

For the CDR3, the DNA is TGCGCCAGCAGCCCAGGGGAACCCCCCTACGAGCAGTACTTC. It codes for CASSPGEPPYEQYF. This sequence joins TRBV5-1 and TRBJ2-7; TRBD1 is a possible D gene (6 bases). This CDR3 has 14 residues. CDR1 and CDR2 (germline): SGHRS, YFSETQ. V was clipped by 4 bases and J by 2 bases, with 13 bases between them.

The chain is built from TRBV12-3 or TRBV12-4 and TRBJ2-7; 7 bases map to TRBD2. The CDR3 runs to 15 residues. The trim removed 6 bases at V and 0 bases at J, leaving 8 bases unmatched. CDR3 protein: CASSPPGTTSYEQYF. In DNA form, the CDR3 reads TGTGCCAGCAGCCCCCCCGGGACTACCTCCTACGAGCAGTACTTC.

This clonotype was found a few times. This rearrangement joins TRBV5-1 to TRBJ1-5, with unresolved D. This CDR3 has 15 amino acids. V was clipped by 4 bases and J by 0 bases, with 11 bases between them. CDR1 and CDR2 (germline): SGHRS, YFSETQ. The CDR3 nucleotides are TGCGCCAGCAGCATCGACGGTCATAGCAATCAGCCCCAGCATTTT. This translates into CASSIDGHSNQPQHF.

The V gene is TRBV2, the J gene TRBJ1-5; 7 bases line up with TRBD1. From germline, CDR1 is SNHLY and CDR2 FYNNEI. The CDR3 covers 16 residues. V was clipped by 6 bases and J by 1 base; unmatched bases: 9. The CDR3 reads CASSTTGWRSNQPQHF. The CDR3 DNA is TGTGCCAGCAGCACGACAGGGTGGAGGAGCAATCAGCCCCAGCATTTT.

Details on this clonotype: A much larger clone lies one base from this, so it may be a read error. V is TRBV5-1 and J is TRBJ2-5, with 9 bases aligning to TRBD1. Germline CDR1 is SGHRS and CDR2 is YFSETQ. The length of the CDR3 is 15 residues. After removal of 4 bases from V and 7 bases from J, the junction contained 11 bases not matched to a gene. CDR3 in DNA: TGCGCCAGCAGCCAAAGGACAGGGGAGAGGGGGACCCAGTACTTC. This sequence encodes CASSQRTGERGTQYF.

This clonotype was detected only a few times. This chain joins TRBV6-1 and TRBJ2-3; D remains ambiguous. CDR1 and CDR2 from the germline V gene are MNHNS and SASEGT. The V end was cut by 7 bases, the J end by 7 bases, with 9 bases between. CDR3 length: 11 amino acids. The CDR3 region has the DNA TGTGCCAGCACTCCCAAGAATACGCAGTATTTT. It codes for CASTPKNTQYF.

The rearrangement uses TRBV6-6 and TRBJ1-6, with D maybe TRBD1 (5 bases). The CDR3 consists of 16 residues. Per the germline V gene, CDR1 is MNHNY and CDR2 is SVGAGI (reference sequence). V was pared by 0 bases and J by 13 bases, with 19 bases between. Here the CDR3 DNA reads TGTGCCAGCAGTTACTCGGGTGCGGACACTACATCCCCCCTCCACTTT. Amino acid sequence: CASSYSGADTTSPLHF.

This clonotype was detected ten times or more. The genes are TRBV7-6 and TRBJ2-7; no clear D gene. Germline V gene lookup returns CDR1 SGHVS and CDR2 FNYEAQ. The CDR3 contains 13 residues. V lost 8 bases, J lost 2 bases, and 13 bases lay in between. The DNA of the CDR3 is TGTGCCAGCTGCCCAGGAGAAACCTACGAGCAGTACTTC. This sequence encodes CASCPGETYEQYF.

This clonotype was detected many times. V and J are TRBV10-3 and TRBJ2-5; weak D call: TRBD1 (6 bases). CDR1 ENHRY and CDR2 SYGVKD come from the germline V gene. V was trimmed by 5 bases and J by 2 bases, leaving 9 bases between them. The CDR3 is 13 residues long. Here the CDR3 reads CAISYRAQETQYF. In nucleotides, the CDR3 is TGTGCCATCAGTTACAGGGCTCAAGAGACCCAGTACTTC.

This clonotype was counted at least ten times. The chain recombines TRBV6-5 with TRBJ2-1, with 7 bases identical to TRBD2. Germline-derived CDR1 and CDR2 are MNHEY and SVGAGI. The trim removed 5 bases at V and 6 bases at J, leaving 10 bases unmatched. This CDR3 has 15 amino acids. DNA of the CDR3: TGTGCCAGCAGTATCAGGACTAGTAATTCCAATGAGCAGTTCTTC. Translating gives CASSIRTSNSNEQFF.

The table lists this clonotype with a few counts. The rearrangement uses TRBV30 and TRBJ1-6; a possible D gene is TRBD1 (6 bases). CDR3 length: 14 amino acids. From germline, CDR1 is GTSNPN and CDR2 SVGIG (reference sequence). V shed 2 bases and J shed 6 bases, with 11 bases lying between them. This chain's CDR3 is CAWSTQGSNSPLHF. DNA for the CDR3: TGTGCCTGGAGTACGCAGGGGTCTAATTCACCCCTCCACTTT. Filled out from reference TRBV30 and TRBJ1-6, the complete variable domain reads SQTIHQWPATLVQPVGSPLSLECTVEGTSNPNLYWYRQAAGRGLQLLFYSVGIGQISSEVPQNLSASRPQDRQFILSSKKLLLSDSGFYLCAWSTQGSNSPLHFGNGTRLTVT.

In this sample, this clonotype turned up once. This may stem from a read error, because a much larger clone lies one nucleotide away. The chain employs TRBV4-2 and TRBJ1-2, with D possibly being TRBD1 (5 bases). CDR1 is LGHNA and CDR2 is YNFKEQ in the germline V gene. The CDR3 spans 15 residues. The V and J ends lost 0 bases and 6 bases respectively, with 14 bases between them. CDR3 coding DNA: TGTGCCAGCAGCCAAGATGGCAGCAGGGATAATGGCTACACCTTC. Protein sequence: CASSQDGSRDNGYTF.

This clonotype was detected many times. This sequence joins TRBV20-1 and TRBJ1-5; 7 bases agree with TRBD1. V gave up 3 bases and J gave up 4 bases; unmatched junction bases: 9. This CDR3 region has 15 residues. The germline V gene encodes CDR1 DFQATT and CDR2 SNEGSKA (reference sequence). CDR3: CSASTITGANQPQHF. CDR3 bases: TGCAGTGCTAGCACCATTACAGGGGCAAATCAGCCCCAGCATTTT.

This chain joins TRBV20-1 and TRBJ2-5; unclear D gene. This CDR3 is built from 10 residues. Germline CDR1 DFQATT, CDR2 SNEGSKA (reference sequence). V dropped 5 bases and J dropped 2 bases, with 3 bases sitting between them. The chain's CDR3 is CSAPQETQYF. In nucleotides, the CDR3 is TGCAGTGCTCCTCAAGAGACCCAGTACTTC.

The table lists this clonotype with many counts. The rearrangement links TRBV29-1 to TRBJ2-6; D gene unclear. Germline loops: CDR1 SQVTM, CDR2 ANQGSEA. The CDR3 totals 12 residues. The V end was cut by 5 bases, the J end by 1 base, with 3 bases between. For the CDR3, the DNA is TGCAGCGTTCAGTCTGGGGCCAACGTCCTGACTTTC. It specifies CSVQSGANVLTF.

About this clonotype itself: This may be a read error, as it is one base from a much larger clone. This chain joins TRBV5-1 and TRBJ2-7; D tentatively reads TRBD1 or TRBD2 (5 bases each). Germline-derived CDR1 and CDR2 are SGHRS and YFSETQ. The CDR3 has 14 amino acids. Trimming shortened V by 3 bases and J by 6 bases, and 16 bases separated the two germline ends. The CDR3 DNA reads TGCGCCAGCAGCTGGCCCCGGGACCCTCGCGAGCAGTACTTC. Its protein product is CASSWPRDPREQYF.

To note about this clonotype: It may be a read error: a sequence one base away is much more abundant. V and J are TRBV7-9 and TRBJ2-1; TRBD1 agrees at 8 bases. This CDR3 contains 14 residues. From germline, CDR1 is SEHNR and CDR2 FQNEAQ (reference sequence). The CDR3 is CAGSLRTGPGEQFF. The CDR3, as DNA: TGTGCCGGCAGCTTACGGACAGGGCCGGGTGAGCAGTTCTTC.

In the case of this clonotype: A clone one base away is much larger, so this may be a read error. J is TRBJ2-3 and V is TRBV2; 10 nucleotides align to TRBD1. CDR3 length equals 15 residues. The germline V gene has CDR1 SNHLY and CDR2 FYNNEI. The CDR3: CASSLDRGETGTQYF. The CDR3 DNA sequence: TGTGCCAGCAGTTTGGACAGGGGGGAAACAGGTACGCAGTATTTT.